These 13 T cell receptor beta chains were all obtained from the same sample, sequenced in a study of Ad26.COV2.S vaccination and SARS-CoV-2 variants. Only in-frame clones appear in the TCRdb table, and some are missing; sequencing was by immunoSEQ multiplex PCR. The data contain approximately 420,000 clones, 70% to 90% of them seen just once; the ten biggest clones take up 3.5%. Treatment described: around 19 received Ad26.COV2.S at low or high dose, single or two shots; about 5 received placebo; per-sample allocation not given. Day 63 after the first injection of vaccine or placebo was the sampling time. The sequencing used peripheral blood, collected in a trial of Ad26.COV2.S vaccine versus placebo. The receptors were sampled from a person between 18 and 59 years old who received the Ad26.COV2.S COVID-19 vaccine or a placebo.

The genes are TRBV5-1 and TRBJ1-1; D is undetermined. V was clipped by 1 base and J by 0 bases, with 1 base between them. From germline, CDR1 is SGHRS and CDR2 YFSETQ. The CDR3 sequence is 12 residues long. The CDR3 region is CASSLLNTEAFF. For the CDR3, the DNA is TGCGCCAGCAGCTTGCTGAACACTGAAGCTTTCTTT.

CDR3: CASSRDRDAGNQPQHF. The CDR3 DNA reads as TGTGCCAGCTCACGGGACAGGGACGCGGGCAATCAGCCCCAGCATTTT. This chain uses TRBV18 with TRBJ1-5; 9 bases align to TRBD1. J gave up 2 bases and V 4 bases, and 6 bases lay outside the gene matches. This CDR3 has 16 amino acids. Germline V CDR1 and CDR2: KGHSH, LQKENI.

J is TRBJ1-1 and V is TRBV6-5, with D possibly TRBD1 on 6 matching bases. In germline, CDR1 is MNHEY, CDR2 SVGAGI. This CDR3 is built from 15 residues. Trimming took off 3 bases at V and 3 bases at J, with 14 bases between the two ends. In nucleotides, the CDR3 is TGTGCCAGCAGTTATTGGGGGCTCTCAGACACTGAAGCTTTCTTT. Its translation is CASSYWGLSDTEAFF.

This chain links TRBV5-4 with TRBJ2-3, with a weak D call TRBD2 (6 bases). Looked up from germline, CDR1 is SGHNT and CDR2 is YYREEE (reference sequence). V gave up 4 bases and J gave up 1 base, with 16 bases separating them. The CDR3 spans 16 residues. The CDR3: CASSIGTARRTDTQYF. In DNA, the CDR3 is TGTGCCAGCAGCATAGGGACTGCAAGACGCACAGATACGCAGTATTTT.

The CDR3: CASSRGVDTEAFF. The CDR3 DNA follows: TGTGCCAGCAGCAGGGGGGTGGACACTGAAGCTTTCTTT. The chain is built from TRBV11-3 and TRBJ1-1, with a tentative D call TRBD1 (6 bases). This CDR3 has 13 residues. Per germline, CDR1 SGHNT and CDR2 YENEEA. Trimming took off 5 bases at V and 3 bases at J, with 10 bases between the two ends.

This chain uses TRBV4-2 with TRBJ1-4; the D is unclear. The CDR3 is 15 amino acids. Germline CDR1 reads LGHNA; CDR2 reads YNFKEQ. Between the trimmed V and J ends, which lost 4 bases and 6 bases, there was a span of 15 bases. In DNA, the CDR3 is TGTGCCAGCAGCCCTACGGACGGCACCTATGAAAAACTGTTTTTT. Its translation is CASSPTDGTYEKLFF.

The rearrangement joins TRBV2 to TRBJ1-5; TRBD1 matches 7 bases. In germline, CDR1 is SNHLY, CDR2 FYNNEI. The J segment lost 4 bases and the V segment lost 3 bases, leaving 3 bases of the junction unmatched. This CDR3 is built from 14 residues. The CDR3 region is CASSDETGNQPQHF. CDR3 nucleotides: TGTGCCAGCAGTGACGAGACAGGGAATCAGCCCCAGCATTTT.

The rearrangement links TRBV7-2 to TRBJ2-1; 15 nucleotides agree with TRBD2. CDR3 length equals 15 residues. Germline CDR1 and CDR2: SGHTA and FQGNSA. With 5 bases clipped from V and 7 bases from J, the junction kept 3 bases outside the gene matches. CDR3 sequence (DNA): TGTGCCAGCAGCCATGGGACTAGCGGGGGGAATGAGCAGTTCTTC. It codes for CASSHGTSGGNEQFF.

The chain links TRBV3-1 (or the pseudogene TRBV3-2) to TRBJ2-1; D might be TRBD2 (5 bases). Trimming cost V 2 bases and J 5 bases, with 7 bases left between them. From germline, CDR1 is LGHDT and CDR2 YNNKEL (reference sequence). This CDR3 region has 13 residues. CDR3 sequence reads: CASSQRRNNEQFF. DNA of the CDR3: TGTGCCAGCAGCCAACGGAGGAACAATGAGCAGTTCTTC.

This clone was counted a single time. The chain combines TRBV2 with TRBJ1-1; D is unclear. This CDR3 contains 12 residues. Germline V CDR1 and CDR2: SNHLY, FYNNEI. The V end was cut by 7 bases, the J end by 3 bases, with 9 bases between. CDR3 DNA sequence: TGTGCCAGCATCAGGTCAGACACTGAAGCTTTCTTT. As protein: CASIRSDTEAFF.

The V and J genes are TRBV12-2 and TRBJ1-5. TRBV12-2 constitutes a pseudogene. This CDR3 has 15 amino acids. CDR3 sequence (DNA): TGTGCAAGTCGGTCCCAGGGAGGGCCGGGTCAGCCCCAGCATTTT. This sequence encodes CASRSQGGPGQPQHF.

The V gene is TRBV3-1 (or the pseudogene TRBV3-2), the J gene TRBJ1-1; tentatively, D is TRBD1 (5 bases). Per germline, CDR1 LGHDT and CDR2 YNNKEL (reference sequence). This CDR3 has 14 amino acids. The V and J ends lost 1 base and 1 base respectively, with 7 bases between them. CDR3 DNA: TGTGCCAGCAGCCAAGTTGGGACGAACACTGAAGCTTTCTTT. This gives the protein CASSQVGTNTEAFF.

This clone was counted once. J is TRBJ2-4 and V is TRBV23-1, with D possibly TRBD1 on 6 matching bases. TRBV23-1 is sorted into the ORF group, with uncertain function. CDR3 length: 17 amino acids. V was pared by 0 bases and J by 11 bases, with 23 bases between. The CDR3 region has the DNA TGCGCCAGCAGTCAATCGAAGGGGGTTAGACAGTCCTATTTTCAGTACTTC. This gives the protein CASSQSKGVRQSYFQYF.